This paragraph reports one T cell receptor beta chain. TCRdb analysed the RT-PCR reads with MiXCR anew, one entry per CDR3 protein. Altogether about 680,000 distinct CDR3 sequences are present, over 12% being singletons, with the ten largest covering 3.6%. Germline CDR1 KGHSH, CDR2 LQKENI. V gave up 0 bases and J gave up 4 bases, with 9 bases separating them. This CDR3 spans 14 amino acids. The chain has TRBV18 and TRBJ1-1, with D possibly TRBD1 on 5 matching bases. The receptor comes from a female donor in good health, serving as a healthy control. Specimen: memory CD4+ T cells from blood. The CDR3 sequence is CASSPPSGVTEAFF. The DNA of the CDR3 is TGTGCCAGCTCACCACCGTCGGGGGTCACTGAAGCTTTCTTT.